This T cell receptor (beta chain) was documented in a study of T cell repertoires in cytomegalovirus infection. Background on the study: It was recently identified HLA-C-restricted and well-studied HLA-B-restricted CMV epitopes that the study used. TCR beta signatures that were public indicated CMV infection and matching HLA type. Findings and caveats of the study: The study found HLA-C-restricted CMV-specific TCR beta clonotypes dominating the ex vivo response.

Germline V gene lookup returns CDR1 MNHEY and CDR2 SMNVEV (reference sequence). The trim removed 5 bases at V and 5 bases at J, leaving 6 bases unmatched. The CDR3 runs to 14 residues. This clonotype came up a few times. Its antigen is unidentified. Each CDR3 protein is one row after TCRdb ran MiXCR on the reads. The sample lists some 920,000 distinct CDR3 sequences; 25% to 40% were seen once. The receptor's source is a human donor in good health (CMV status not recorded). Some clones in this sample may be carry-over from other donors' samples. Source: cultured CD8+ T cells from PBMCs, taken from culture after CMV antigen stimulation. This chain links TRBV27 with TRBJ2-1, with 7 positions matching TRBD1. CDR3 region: CASSPGTENNEQFF. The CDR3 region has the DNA TGTGCCAGCAGTCCCGGGACAGAAAACAATGAGCAGTTCTTC.